The 17 T cell receptor beta chains given below trace back to one sample, sequenced in a study of tumor-infiltrating lymphocytes in primary liver carcinoma. Co-extracting RNA and DNA was done with about 17-30 mg of unsorted bulk tissue as input. A constant-region primer primed TCR beta cDNA synthesis from 400 to 600 ng of total RNA. Libraries covering TCR beta were generated through three nested multiplex PCR rounds (using a slightly modified ARM-PCR). Each of the first two PCR rounds ran roughly 9 cycles with TRBV1-TRBV30 forward and C-beta reverse primers. TCRdb passed the multiplex PCR reads through MiXCR, listing each CDR3 protein once. Of under 200,000 distinct CDR3 sequences detected, around four fifths appear once; the ten largest clones hold about a sixth. Specimen: tumor tissue from primary liver carcinoma. These receptors were taken from a middle-aged man with primary liver carcinoma and hepatitis B virus infection.

The chain uses TRBV12-3 or TRBV12-4 and TRBJ1-5; D unresolved. Trimming pared 7 bases from V and 6 bases from J, leaving 19 bases between. The CDR3 loop spans 15 amino acids. CDR3 loop: CASTMGTAIIQPQHF. The CDR3, as DNA: TGTGCCAGCACGATGGGCACCGCAATAATTCAGCCCCAGCATTTT.

A word on this clonotype: One end of the junction varies from germline; a read error may be responsible. V is TRBV29-1 and J is TRBJ2-7; 10 bases fit TRBD1. Looked up from germline, CDR1 is SQVTM and CDR2 is ANQGSEA. The CDR3 runs to 13 residues. The CDR3 spells CSAAGTGAYERYF. The CDR3 coding sequence is TGCAGCGCTGCCGGGACAGGGGCGTACGAGCGGTACTTC.

The chain uses TRBV6-5 and TRBJ2-7; TRBD2 matches at 9 bases. Germline-derived CDR1 and CDR2 are MNHEY and SVGAGI. The CDR3 loop spans 14 amino acids. DNA for the CDR3: TGTGCGAGAAGTTCCCTTAGCGGGAGCTACGAGCAGTACTTC. Translation gives CARSSLSGSYEQYF.

As concerns this clonotype: The CDR3 ends on some other residue instead of the conserved phenylalanine or tryptophan, so this is likely a read error. This chain links TRBV24-1 with TRBJ2-1; 7 positions agree with TRBD2. The CDR3 runs 17 residues. Germline V CDR1 and CDR2: KGHDR, SFDVKD. As DNA, the CDR3 is TGTGCCACCAGTGAATATTCTACGACTAGCTCCTACAATGCGCAGTTCTAC. Residues: CATSEYSTTSSYNAQFY.

A remark on this clonotype: One junction end disagrees with the germline gene, perhaps due to a read error. The chain joins TRBV12-3 or TRBV12-4 to TRBJ2-7; D tentatively reads TRBD1 or TRBD2 (6 bases each). The CDR3 covers 15 residues. The CDR3 nucleotides read TGTGCCAGCAGACATACACAACAGGGACTCTACAAGCAGTACTTC. Protein product: CASRHTQQGLYKQYF.

In the case of this clonotype: One end of the junction varies from germline; a read error may be responsible. Here the CDR3 reads CASCQESEHNEQFF. In DNA form, the CDR3 reads TGCGCCAGCTGCCAAGAGTCGGAGCACAATGAGCAGTTCTTC. The rearrangement joins TRBV4-3 to TRBJ2-1; no reliable D call. This CDR3 comprises 14 residues. Germline CDR1 is LGHNA and CDR2 is YSLEER.

Concerning this clonotype itself: Sequence at one end of the junction differs from germline and may be a read error. V and J are TRBV12-3 or TRBV12-4 and TRBJ1-4, with D unresolved. The CDR3 runs 13 residues. In nucleotides, the CDR3 is TGTGCCAGCAGTCTATCGGGCCTAGAAAAACTGGTATTT. It translates to CASSLSGLEKLVF.

The gene calls are TRBV29-1 and TRBJ2-3; the D gene is possibly TRBD2 (6 bases). The ends were cut back, 2 bases at V and 4 bases at J, with 13 bases in the middle. The CDR3 spans 14 residues. Germline lookup yields CDR1 SQVTM and CDR2 ANQGSEA. In DNA, the CDR3 is TGCAGCGTTGAAACTAGCCTTAGCTCAGATACGCAGTATTTT. Translation: CSVETSLSSDTQYF.

V usage is TRBV7-3 and J usage is TRBJ2-3, with D perhaps being TRBD1 or TRBD2 (5 bases each). This CDR3 has 15 amino acids. CDR1 is SGHTA and CDR2 is FQGTGA in the germline V gene. V lost 5 bases to trimming and J lost 2 bases, with 14 bases between them. The CDR3 DNA reads as TGTGCCAGCAGCCTCGGGGCCTTTAACACAGATACGCAGTATTTT. Translating gives CASSLGAFNTDTQYF.

Concerning this clonotype itself: No conserved phenylalanine or tryptophan ends this CDR3, so it is likely a read error. The gene calls are TRBV6-5 and TRBJ2-7; D unresolved. The CDR3 consists of 18 residues. Germline CDR1 reads MNHEY; CDR2 reads SVGAGI. The CDR3 nucleotides read TGTGCCAGCAGTTACAAGGGCCCTGCCACTTCGAAACCCTATGAGCAGTACCTC. Translating it yields CASSYKGPATSKPYEQYL.

The J gene is TRBJ1-2, the V gene TRBV4-1; 10 bases agree with TRBD1. This CDR3 comprises 14 residues. Germline assignment: CDR1 MGHRA and CDR2 YSYEKL. J lost 11 bases, V lost 6 bases, and 12 bases had no gene match. Here the CDR3 reads CASSRTGGGYCYTF. Written as DNA, the CDR3 is TGCGCCAGCAGTCGGACAGGGGGTGGCTATTGTTACACCTTC.

For this clonotype: Compared with germline, one end of the junction differs, possibly owing to a read error. The chain carries TRBV6-5 and TRBJ2-7; TRBD2 agrees at 8 bases. The germline V gene encodes CDR1 MNHEY and CDR2 SVGAGI. This CDR3 contains 17 residues. The CDR3 here is CASRYSGGEGRSYEQYF. The DNA for the CDR3 is TGTGCCAGCAGATACTCGGGAGGGGAAGGGAGGAGCTACGAGCAGTACTTC.

This chain joins TRBV6-2 or TRBV6-3 and TRBJ1-5, with D unresolved. The CDR3 is 15 amino acids. Per the germline V gene, CDR1 is MNHEY and CDR2 is SVGEGT. Deletions cut 7 bases from V and 1 base from J, with 14 bases between. The DNA of the CDR3 is TGTGCCAGCACCACGGCCCCCATGAGCAATCAGCCCCAGCATTTT. This translates into CASTTAPMSNQPQHF.

This chain uses TRBV6-2 or TRBV6-3 with TRBJ2-7; 8 bases are shared with TRBD2. CDR1 and CDR2 from the germline V gene are MNHEY and SVGEGT. After removal of 11 bases from V and 3 bases from J, the junction contained 9 bases not matched to a gene. The CDR3 loop spans 13 amino acids. Here the CDR3 reads CAGIGSGNYEQYF. The CDR3 coding sequence is TGTGCCGGCATAGGTAGCGGGAACTACGAGCAGTACTTC.

For this clonotype: Its ends do not fully match the called genes, so a read error is possible. This chain uses TRBV11-1 with TRBJ2-1; possible D gene TRBD2, 5 bases. The CDR3 has 14 residues. The V gene's germline CDR1 is SGHAT and CDR2 FQDESV (reference sequence). The DNA for the CDR3 is TGTGCCAACAGCTTAGAGGACTCCTACAGTGAGCGGTTCTTC. Translating gives CANSLEDSYSERFF. The whole variable domain, remainder taken from reference TRBV11-1 and TRBJ2-1, is EAEVAQSPRYKITEKSQAVAFWCDPISGHATLYWYRQILGQGPELLVQFQDESVVDDSQLPKDRFSAERLKGVDSTLKIQPAELGDSAMYLCANSLEDSYSERFFGPGTRLTVL.

The chain links TRBV12-3 or TRBV12-4 to TRBJ1-1; possibly TRBD1 for D (5 bases). With 6 bases removed from V and 9 bases from J, the gap between germline ends came to 20 bases. The CDR3 is 14 amino acids. CDR3 protein: CASRASALGTQAFF. As DNA, the CDR3 is TGTGCCAGCAGGGCCTCCGCTTTAGGGACTCAAGCTTTCTTT.

About this clonotype: An end of the junction does not agree with germline; a read error may underlie this. The genes are TRBV11-1 and TRBJ2-2; D perhaps matches TRBD1 (6 bases). The length of the CDR3 is 13 residues. CDR1 is SGHAT, CDR2 FQDESV, per germline (reference sequence). CDR3 in DNA: TGTATCAGCAGCTTTTGGGACACCGGGGAGCTGTTATTT. This sequence encodes CISSFWDTGELLF.